This T cell receptor beta chain was sequenced in a study of cytomegalovirus exposure and HLA in healthy donors. Whole-study context: It was reported in a later analysis that the same platform had been used for the 120 or so validation repertoires as for the roughly 710 first-cohort repertoires. General study points: The study recorded 150 to 200 TCR beta chains that were cytomegalovirus-associated. Within the 120 or so validation repertoires, first-cohort TCR clusters tended to co-occur, according to a later analysis.

This clone was recorded a few times. The antigen is not known. The donors were members of the roughly 120-subject validation cohort (separate from the approximately 670-subject first cohort). Trimming took 2 bases from V and 8 from J, leaving 15 bases between them. Germline loops: CDR1 KGHSH, CDR2 LQKENI. The CDR3 length is 14 residues. The data were produced by immunoSEQ multiplex PCR, yet TCRdb's version contains in-frame clones alone and is incomplete. The data contain roughly 140,000 clones, around 87% of them seen just once; the ten biggest clones take up roughly 9%. Source material: PBMCs. The clonotype originates from a man in his late teens or twenties in good health and CMV-seropositive. This chain joins TRBV18 and TRBJ1-2; D remains unclear. CDR3 nucleotide sequence: TGTGCCAGCTCACCAGAGGAGATCCCCCTAGGCTACACCTTC. Protein product: CASSPEEIPLGYTF.